The 24 T cell receptor beta chains below come from one sample, sequenced in a study of blood T cell repertoires in COVID-19. The table came from immunoSEQ multiplex PCR; TCRdb's copy has only in-frame clones and leaves some out. The data show over 150,000 clones, approximately 83% seen once. The sequenced sample was PBMCs or T cells enriched from blood (not recorded which). The receptors were gathered from a man aged 35 to 55 who had recovered from COVID-19.

This clone was observed a handful of times. V and J are TRBV30 and TRBJ1-1, with D unclear. V dropped 0 bases and J dropped 5 bases, with 10 bases sitting between them. Germline CDR1 GTSNPN, CDR2 SVGIG (reference sequence). The CDR3 extends over 13 amino acids. CDR3 sequence (DNA): TGTGCCTGGAGTGTATCCTCGCGAACTGAAGCTTTCTTT. This translates into CAWSVSSRTEAFF.

The chain joins TRBV5-6 to TRBJ2-3, with 10 positions matching TRBD1. Germline V CDR1 and CDR2: SGHDT, YYEEEE. Germline trimming cut 4 bases from V and 5 bases from J; bases unmatched to any gene: 7. CDR3 size: 15 residues. The CDR3 sequence is CASSDRDRGRDTQYF. CDR3 coding DNA: TGTGCCAGCAGCGACCGGGACAGGGGAAGAGATACGCAGTATTTT.

The chain carries TRBV19 and TRBJ2-1; a weak D match, TRBD2 (7 bases). This CDR3 is 17 amino acids long. The V end was cut by 4 bases, the J end by 9 bases, with 25 bases between. Germline V CDR1 and CDR2: LNHDA, SQIVND (reference sequence). CDR3 region: CASSTRRNRGAGGEQFF. CDR3 coding DNA: TGTGCCAGTAGTACCCGACGAAATCGGGGGGCTGGCGGTGAGCAGTTCTTC. Filled out from reference TRBV19 and TRBJ2-1, the complete variable domain reads DGGITQSPKYLFRKEGQNVTLSCEQNLNHDAMYWYRQDPGQGLRLIYYSQIVNDFQKGDIAEGYSVSREKKESFPLTVTSAQKNPTAFYLCASSTRRNRGAGGEQFFGPGTRLTVL.

In its sample, this clone was seen once. The V and J genes are TRBV3-1 (or the pseudogene TRBV3-2) and TRBJ2-7; the match to TRBD1 covers 7 bases. The CDR3 contains 14 residues. V trimming: 5 bases; J trimming: 0 bases; junction bases outside the gene matches: 4. Germline assignment: CDR1 LGHDT and CDR2 YNNKEL (reference sequence). The CDR3 region is CASSGQASSYEQYF. Written as DNA, the CDR3 is TGTGCCAGCAGCGGACAGGCCAGCTCCTACGAGCAGTACTTC.

The chain uses TRBV7-2 and TRBJ1-2; no reliable D call. This CDR3 region has 15 residues. Germline assignment: CDR1 SGHTA and CDR2 FQGNSA. Trimming took off 5 bases at V and 0 bases at J, with 13 bases between the two ends. The CDR3 sequence is CASSPIPRANYGYTF. CDR3 DNA sequence: TGTGCCAGCAGCCCCATCCCTAGAGCTAACTATGGCTACACCTTC.

The gene calls are TRBV11-2 and TRBJ2-1; 8 bases map to TRBD1. Germline V gives CDR1 SGHAT, CDR2 FQNNGV. Trimming removed 2 bases from V and 6 bases from J; junction bases left unmatched: 12. This CDR3 has 17 amino acids. CDR3 sequence: CASSLNPQGALPNEQFF. The CDR3 nucleotides are TGTGCCAGCAGCTTAAATCCCCAGGGGGCTCTCCCCAATGAGCAGTTCTTC.

The chain uses TRBV29-1 and TRBJ2-7; tentative D call: TRBD2 (7 bases). Germline values: CDR1 SQVTM, CDR2 ANQGSEA. The CDR3 runs to 13 residues. Trimming left V 6 bases short and J 2 bases short, with 14 bases between. The CDR3 DNA reads TGCAGCGTCGGGGGGCGTAATGCCTACGAGCAGTACTTC. Protein: CSVGGRNAYEQYF.

This rearrangement joins TRBV27 to TRBJ2-1, with 8 bases fitting TRBD1. With 4 bases clipped from V and 9 bases from J, the junction kept 5 bases outside the gene matches. CDR3 size: 13 residues. CDR1 and CDR2 (germline): MNHEY, SMNVEV (reference sequence). CDR3 loop: CASSWTGFGEQFF. The CDR3 DNA follows: TGTGCCAGCAGTTGGACAGGGTTCGGTGAGCAGTTCTTC.

A remark on this clone: Within the sample, other DNA sequences also encode this same CDR3. The V gene is TRBV20-1, the J gene TRBJ2-5; no firm D call. The CDR3 has 11 amino acids. Per germline, CDR1 DFQATT and CDR2 SNEGSKA (reference sequence). V was pared by 0 bases and J by 4 bases, with 3 bases between. CDR3 sequence (DNA): TGCAGTGCTAGAGATCGAGAGACCCAGTACTTC. Amino acids: CSARDRETQYF.

V gene TRBV11-2 combines with J gene TRBJ2-2; D call uncertain. CDR1 SGHAT and CDR2 FQNNGV come from the germline V gene. The CDR3 is 15 residues long. The germline V and J ends were trimmed by 5 bases and 3 bases, with 13 bases remaining between them. Here the CDR3 reads CASSPFWPDTGELFF. CDR3 sequence (DNA): TGTGCCAGCAGCCCCTTCTGGCCAGACACCGGGGAGCTGTTTTTT.

This chain uses TRBV5-1 with TRBJ1-1, with D uncertain. Trimming stripped 0 bases from V and 6 bases from J, with 15 bases between. The length of the CDR3 is 15 residues. Per germline, CDR1 SGHRS and CDR2 YFSETQ. DNA of the CDR3: TGCGCCAGCAGCTTGGAGAGCAGACAAAACTCTGAAGCTTTCTTT. Residues: CASSLESRQNSEAFF.

The chain combines TRBV7-8 with TRBJ2-5, with 11 bases aligning to TRBD2. The CDR3 contains 16 residues. Germline V gene sequence: CDR1 SGHVS, CDR2 FQNEAQ. V shed 3 bases and J 5 bases; nucleotides not matched to a gene: 8. In DNA, the CDR3 is TGTGCCAGCAGCTTGGGACTAGCGGTGGGGAGGGAGACCCAGTACTTC. It encodes CASSLGLAVGRETQYF.

The V gene is TRBV5-1, the J gene TRBJ1-1, with 8 bases fitting TRBD1. The CDR3 is 13 residues long. V was pared by 4 bases and J by 4 bases, with 3 bases of the junction left unmatched. Per germline, CDR1 SGHRS and CDR2 YFSETQ. DNA of the CDR3: TGCGCCAGCAGCCCCGGACAGGGCACTGAAGCTTTCTTT. It yields the protein CASSPGQGTEAFF.

This clone was detected ten times or more. The rearrangement joins TRBV19 to TRBJ2-7, with 7 bases fitting TRBD2. Germline CDR1 is LNHDA and CDR2 is SQIVND (reference sequence). The V and J ends lost 6 bases and 6 bases, in that order; junction bases with no gene match: 8. This CDR3 has 13 amino acids. The CDR3 protein is CASSPTREGEQYF. As DNA, the CDR3 is TGTGCCAGTAGCCCCACGAGGGAGGGCGAGCAGTACTTC.

The chain uses TRBV7-8 and TRBJ1-1; D is unresolved. V lost 5 bases, J lost 5 bases, and 15 bases lay in between. There are 14 residues in the CDR3. CDR1 SGHVS and CDR2 FQNEAQ come from the germline V gene. In DNA form, the CDR3 reads TGTGCCAGCAGCAAGAGCGCCCCGGGGACTGAAGCTTTCTTT. Its translation is CASSKSAPGTEAFF.

The chain links TRBV11-3 to TRBJ2-3, with 9 positions matching TRBD1. J lost 8 bases, V lost 5 bases, and 11 bases had no gene match. The germline V gene has CDR1 SGHNT and CDR2 YENEEA. The length of the CDR3 is 15 residues. The CDR3 nucleotides are TGTGCCAGCAGCCCGGCAGGACAGGGGATTGGTACGCAGTATTTT. Translating it yields CASSPAGQGIGTQYF. Supplemented by reference TRBV11-3 and TRBJ2-3, the full variable domain reads EAGVVQSPRYKIIEKKQPVAFWCNPISGHNTLYWYLQNLGQGPELLIRYENEEAVDDSQLPKDRFSAERLKGVDSTLKIQPAELGDSAVYLCASSPAGQGIGTQYFGPGTRLTVL.

In this sample, this clone turned up once. The chain uses TRBV2 and TRBJ1-2; tentatively, D is TRBD1 (6 bases). Germline V gene sequence: CDR1 SNHLY, CDR2 FYNNEI. The CDR3 spans 13 residues. V shed 6 bases and J shed 5 bases, with 13 bases lying between them. The CDR3, as DNA: TGTGCCAGCAGCCAACAGGGCAGGTATGGCTACACCTTC. Translating it yields CASSQQGRYGYTF.

The chain uses TRBV14 and TRBJ2-7; TRBD1 aligns across 10 bases. The junction had 4 bases not matched to a gene; V was cut back by 4 bases and J by 4 bases. This CDR3 is 14 amino acids long. Germline V gene lookup returns CDR1 SGHDN and CDR2 FVKESK. The CDR3 region has the DNA TGTGCCAGCAGCCCCGACAGGGGGCTATACGAGCAGTACTTC. This encodes CASSPDRGLYEQYF.

J is TRBJ2-7 and V is TRBV12-3 or TRBV12-4; D may be TRBD2 (5 bases). This CDR3 has 12 residues. Trimming pared 1 base from V and 7 bases from J, leaving 8 bases between. As DNA, the CDR3 is TGTGCCAGCAGTTTAGTGAGGGTTGAGCAGTACTTC. As protein: CASSLVRVEQYF.

The chain employs TRBV9 and TRBJ1-1, with D possibly TRBD1 on 6 matching bases. CDR1 and CDR2 from the germline V gene are SGDLS and YYNGEE. With 1 base removed from V and 4 bases from J, the gap between germline ends came to 14 bases. This CDR3 has 15 residues. This CDR3 reads CASSVMAGASTEAFF. CDR3 nucleotides: TGTGCCAGCAGCGTAATGGCAGGGGCCAGCACTGAAGCTTTCTTT.

This chain connects TRBV5-1 to TRBJ1-4, with D hard to call. Germline CDR1 reads SGHRS; CDR2 reads YFSETQ. Trimming pared 0 bases from V and 0 bases from J, leaving 6 bases between. The CDR3 runs 15 residues. CDR3 protein: CASSLAVATNEKLFF. The CDR3 DNA reads TGCGCCAGCAGCTTGGCGGTTGCAACTAATGAAAAACTGTTTTTT.

The chain is built from TRBV5-6 and TRBJ1-2, with D perhaps TRBD1 (6 bases). The length of the CDR3 is 14 residues. Germline assignment: CDR1 SGHDT and CDR2 YYEEEE. Trimming cost V 4 bases and J 4 bases, with 14 bases left between them. CDR3 DNA: TGTGCCAGCAGCCCACAGGGCTGGGGCTATGGCTACACCTTC. This codes for CASSPQGWGYGYTF.

This chain uses TRBV5-1 with TRBJ1-2; D is ambiguous. Germline-derived CDR1 and CDR2 are SGHRS and YFSETQ. V was cut by 0 bases and J by 8 bases, with 14 bases left in between. CDR3 length: 14 residues. The CDR3 DNA is TGCGCCAGCAGCTTGGGAGGGCTTGATGGAGGCTACACCTTC. Translation gives CASSLGGLDGGYTF.

The rearrangement uses TRBV29-1 and TRBJ1-2; D unclear. Germline V lookup: CDR1 SQVTM, CDR2 ANQGSEA. The CDR3 consists of 10 residues. The V gene lost 4 bases and the J gene lost 8 bases, with 8 bases spanning the gap. The CDR3 spells CSVGADGYTF. The CDR3 DNA sequence: TGCAGCGTTGGGGCAGACGGCTACACCTTC.